This passage covers 21 T cell receptor beta chains from one sample sequenced in a study of post-analysis software for immune sequencing data (dated by TCRdb to the mid-2010s). The study at large found these results: Significantly higher frequencies in patients than in controls were found for roughly 5 TRBV segments, including TRBV5-6, TRBV5-1 and TRBV20-1.

Antigen specificity for these receptors is unknown. Receptors were amplified or captured by PCR. Sequencing relied on an Illumina HiSeq 2500. Unique molecular identifiers were incorporated into TCR beta cDNA libraries to reduce PCR and sequencing biases. TCRdb handled the public reads itself, with Q25 trimming in fastp and clone calling in MiXCR, and kept productive beta chains. Duplicate CDR3 protein sequences are folded into a single record with the most common DNA and genes. For this sample the table gives roughly 870,000 distinct CDR3 sequences, of which approximately 53% were detected only once. The ten largest clones add up to over 4% of the sample. Specimen: blood. These receptor sequences come from a girl between 5 and 17 years old with multiple sclerosis.

This clonotype was seen more than once but under ten times. The chain has TRBV9 and TRBJ2-5, with 9 bases aligning to TRBD2. The CDR3 covers 15 residues. The V gene end was trimmed by 5 bases and the J gene end by 3 bases; junction bases not matched to a gene: 8. Germline CDR1 is SGDLS and CDR2 is YYNGEE. CDR3: CASSQAGGLKETQYF. The CDR3 region has the DNA TGTGCCAGCAGTCAGGCGGGGGGGCTAAAAGAGACCCAGTACTTC.

This rearrangement joins TRBV10-3 to TRBJ2-7; 8 bases fit TRBD2. This CDR3 has 13 amino acids. CDR1 and CDR2 (germline): ENHRY, SYGVKD. The V gene end was trimmed by 7 bases and the J gene end by 6 bases; junction bases not matched to a gene: 8. The CDR3 DNA reads TGTGCCATCAAGGACGGGAGGGCTCGCGAGCAGTACTTC. It is translated as CAIKDGRAREQYF.

The V call is TRBV6-6, the J call TRBJ2-4; the D gene is possibly TRBD2 (5 bases). The CDR3 is 16 amino acids. Germline-derived CDR1 and CDR2 are MNHNY and SVGAGI (reference sequence). The V gene lost 0 bases and the J gene lost 1 base, with 10 bases spanning the gap. In DNA, the CDR3 is TGTGCCAGCAGTTACTCCGGACTCAACGCCAAAAACATTCAGTACTTC. The encoded protein is CASSYSGLNAKNIQYF.

This clonotype appeared a few times. V and J are TRBV12-3 or TRBV12-4 and TRBJ1-1; D gene uncertain. The CDR3 has 14 residues. V lost 1 base to trimming and J lost 0 bases, with 6 bases between them. In DNA, the CDR3 is TGTGCCAGCAGTTTAGTGGAGGTGAACACTGAAGCTTTCTTT. Its protein product is CASSLVEVNTEAFF.

This clonotype appeared a few times. The junction departs from germline at one end; a sequencing error may be responsible. The rearrangement links TRBV27 to TRBJ2-7, with 9 bases matching TRBD2. The CDR3 sequence is 15 residues long. Germline V gene lookup returns CDR1 MNHEY and CDR2 SMNVEV (reference sequence). CDR3 sequence: CASSLELAGSYGQYF. CDR3 nucleotides: TGTGCCAGCAGTTTGGAGCTAGCGGGGTCCTACGGGCAGTACTTC.

This clonotype was counted a single time. The genes are TRBV5-1 and TRBJ2-1; maybe TRBD2 (6 bases). Trimming removed 0 bases from V and 5 bases from J, with 18 bases in between. Germline lookup yields CDR1 SGHRS and CDR2 YFSETQ. This CDR3 comprises 17 residues. The CDR3 nucleotides are TGCGCCAGCAGCTTGGTGGACCGAGCGGGTAGGAACAATGAGCAGTTCTTC. It translates to CASSLVDRAGRNNEQFF.

The rearrangement joins TRBV27 to TRBJ2-1, with D perhaps TRBD1 or TRBD2 (6 bases each). Trimming removed 3 bases from V and 10 bases from J, with 16 bases in between. Germline V gene sequence: CDR1 MNHEY, CDR2 SMNVEV (reference sequence). This CDR3 contains 14 residues. CDR3 residues: CASSFWGEDREQFF. Here the CDR3 DNA reads TGTGCCAGCAGTTTTTGGGGGGAAGACAGGGAGCAGTTCTTC.

The chain couples TRBV29-1 to TRBJ2-7, with D possibly matching TRBD1 (6 bases). CDR3 length: 16 amino acids. Germline CDR1 reads SQVTM; CDR2 reads ANQGSEA. V was shortened by 4 bases and J by 2 bases, with 21 bases between the two germline ends. DNA for the CDR3: TGCAGCGTTGTCGACGTAGGGGGAGTCACGGCCTACGAGCAGTACTTC. Translated: CSVVDVGGVTAYEQYF.

In its sample, this clonotype was seen a few times. The V gene is TRBV2, the J gene TRBJ2-2; the D is unclear. The CDR3 extends over 16 amino acids. V was shortened by 0 bases and J by 4 bases, with 12 bases between the two germline ends. Germline V gene lookup returns CDR1 SNHLY and CDR2 FYNNEI. CDR3 in amino acids: CASSEALPRRTGELFF. Here the CDR3 DNA reads TGTGCCAGCAGTGAAGCGCTTCCGAGACGCACCGGGGAGCTGTTTTTT.

The rearrangement uses TRBV6-5 and TRBJ1-5, with D possibly TRBD1 on 5 matching bases. Per the germline V gene, CDR1 is MNHEY and CDR2 is SVGAGI. The CDR3 is 14 amino acids. Trimming removed 3 bases at V and 7 bases at J, with 13 bases between. The DNA of the CDR3 is TGTGCCAGCAGTTATAGGAGGGGAGGACAGCCCCAGCATTTT. This translates into CASSYRRGGQPQHF.

This clonotype was observed a handful of times. The rearrangement joins TRBV12-3 or TRBV12-4 to TRBJ2-7, with D perhaps TRBD2 (5 bases). Near its end, the DNA agrees better with TRBJ2-5, so the J call may be wrong. The CDR3 is 16 amino acids. As DNA, the CDR3 is TGTGCCAGCAGTTTTAGTTTTTCGGGGATAAGAGAGACCCAGTACTTC. Protein product: CASSFSFSGIRETQYF.

CDR3 in DNA: TGCGCCAGCAGCCAAGACCACATCTATGGCTACACCTTC. This sequence encodes CASSQDHIYGYTF. The J gene is TRBJ1-2, the V gene TRBV4-1; D gene uncertain. CDR1 is MGHRA, CDR2 YSYEKL, per germline. V dropped 0 bases and J dropped 4 bases, with 6 bases sitting between them. The CDR3 is 13 residues long.

The chain employs TRBV28 and TRBJ1-3; TRBD1 is a possible D gene (6 bases). The V gene's germline CDR1 is MDHEN and CDR2 SYDVKM. The CDR3 loop spans 14 amino acids. V shed 6 bases and J shed 2 bases, with 11 bases lying between them. The CDR3 DNA reads as TGTGCCAGCAGAGAGGGGGGAACTGGAAACACCATATATTTT. This codes for CASREGGTGNTIYF. Together with reference TRBV28 and TRBJ1-3, the CDR3 gives the full variable domain: DVKVTQSSRYLVKRTGEKVFLECVQDMDHENMFWYRQDPGLGLRLIYFSYDVKMKEKGDIPEGYSVSREKKERFSLILESASTNQTSMYLCASREGGTGNTIYFGEGSWLTVV.

The genes are TRBV20-1 and TRBJ2-5; D is possibly TRBD2 (6 bases). The CDR3 is 15 residues long. Germline lookup yields CDR1 DFQATT and CDR2 SNEGSKA (reference sequence). With 8 bases removed from V and 0 bases from J, the gap between germline ends came to 19 bases. The DNA of the CDR3 is TGCAGTTCAGAACTCGCGCGGGGAGACCAAGAGACCCAGTACTTC. As protein: CSSELARGDQETQYF.

V and J are TRBV7-2 and TRBJ1-5, with 11 bases identical to TRBD1. Per the germline V gene, CDR1 is SGHTA and CDR2 is FQGNSA. The V gene end was trimmed by 0 bases and the J gene end by 6 bases; junction bases not matched to a gene: 4. CDR3 length: 16 amino acids. CDR3 sequence (DNA): TGTGCCAGCAGCTTAGCTCTTGGGACAGGGGGTCAGCCCCAGCATTTT. This sequence encodes CASSLALGTGGQPQHF.

The J gene is TRBJ1-5, the V gene TRBV6-6; D is perhaps TRBD1 (5 bases). V gave up 6 bases and J gave up 0 bases, with 9 bases separating them. Germline V lookup: CDR1 MNHNY, CDR2 SVGAGI (reference sequence). The CDR3 runs to 14 residues. CDR3 sequence: CASRSGGSNQPQHF. In DNA, the CDR3 is TGTGCCAGCAGGAGCGGGGGTAGCAATCAGCCCCAGCATTTT.

The chain has TRBV20-1 and TRBJ2-1; D is tentatively TRBD1 or TRBD2 (5 bases each). Germline CDR1 is DFQATT and CDR2 is SNEGSKA (reference sequence). The V end was cut by 4 bases, the J end by 3 bases, with 22 bases between. The CDR3 has 17 amino acids. The CDR3 DNA sequence: TGCAGTGCTAAGGTGGGCCCCGGGACGGAGTACTACAATGAGCAGTTCTTC. Amino acids: CSAKVGPGTEYYNEQFF.

This rearrangement joins TRBV5-1 to TRBJ2-1; TRBD1 matches 9 bases. Germline V CDR1 and CDR2: SGHRS, YFSETQ. V lost 4 bases, J lost 6 bases, and 5 bases stayed unmatched. The CDR3 is 14 amino acids. The DNA of the CDR3 is TGCGCCAGCAGCCGGGACAGGGAAGGCAATGAGCAGTTCTTC. Translated: CASSRDREGNEQFF. Full variable domain (missing parts from reference TRBV5-1 and TRBJ2-1): KAGVTQTPRYLIKTRGQQVTLSCSPISGHRSVSWYQQTPGQGLQFLFEYFSETQRNKGNFPGRFSGRQFSNSRSEMNVSTLELGDSALYLCASSRDREGNEQFFGPGTRLTVL.

This chain uses TRBV27 with TRBJ2-1; 11 bases are a match to TRBD2. The V gene end was trimmed by 5 bases and the J gene end by 5 bases; junction bases not matched to a gene: 11. The CDR3 is made up of 17 amino acids. Germline V gene data show CDR1 as MNHEY and CDR2 as SMNVEV (reference sequence). CDR3 amino acids: CASSLTSGTSGNNEQFF. CDR3 bases: TGTGCCAGCAGTCTAACCTCCGGGACTAGCGGAAACAATGAGCAGTTCTTC.

This sequence joins TRBV5-1 and TRBJ2-1, with D possibly called TRBD1 or TRBD2 (6 bases each). Per the germline V gene, CDR1 is SGHRS and CDR2 is YFSETQ. The CDR3 contains 16 residues. V was pared by 0 bases and J by 8 bases, with 18 bases between. Written as DNA, the CDR3 is TGCGCCAGCAGCTTGGTCCTAGGGGGGTTTTCTGATGAGCAGTTCTTC. It is translated as CASSLVLGGFSDEQFF.

In its sample, this clonotype was seen once. The chain joins TRBV9 to TRBJ2-5, with D tentatively TRBD2 (6 bases). The ends were cut back, 4 bases at V and 4 bases at J, with 17 bases in the middle. The CDR3 spans 15 residues. The germline V gene has CDR1 SGDLS and CDR2 YYNGEE. CDR3 residues: CASSTLAEYLETQYF. The CDR3 bases are TGTGCCAGCAGCACTTTAGCGGAGTACCTAGAGACCCAGTACTTC.